A selection of T cell receptor beta chains follows, all from one sample in a study of T cell responses to AZD1222 COVID-19 vaccine. Generated by immunoSEQ multiplex PCR, the TCRdb table keeps only in-frame clones and is missing some. The repertoire has over 150,000 clones, about 91% of them found once; the top ten carry roughly 4.4%. Material: peripheral blood, obtained on day 0 of MenACWY control vaccination. All receptors derive from an adult in good health. The CDR3 runs from the conserved cysteine through the conserved F or W. D genes are given only for firm matches. For some rows the clone size is stated as once, few or many, or as a class when expanded; others skip it.

v_call: TRBV24-1
clone_size: NA
j_call: TRBJ2-1
d_call: TRBD1
cdr3_nt: TGTGCCACCAGTGGCCAGGGGGCGGTAAATGAGCAGTTCTTC
cdr3_aa: CATSGQGAVNEQFF

v_call: TRBV19
clone_size: once
j_call: TRBJ2-3
d_call: NA
cdr3_nt: TGTGCCAGTAGCCCCGACAGGACCCTCACAGATACGCAGTATTTT
cdr3_aa: CASSPDRTLTDTQYF

v_call: TRBV21-1
clone_size: once
j_call: TRBJ1-4
d_call: NA
cdr3_nt: TGTGCCAGCAATAAATCCCCAGAAAATGAAAAACTGTTTTTT
cdr3_aa: CASNKSPENEKLFF

v_call: TRBV6-5
clone_size: NA
j_call: TRBJ2-1
d_call: TRBD2
cdr3_nt: TGTGCCAGCAGTTACTCCAGCGGGGGGGGTCGGTATGAGCAGTTCTTC
cdr3_aa: CASSYSSGGGRYEQFF

v_call: TRBV19
clone_size: once
j_call: TRBJ1-5
d_call: NA
cdr3_nt: TGTGCCAGTAGTATCTTGAGGGGACTATGGAATCAGCCCCAGCATTTT
cdr3_aa: CASSILRGLWNQPQHF

v_call: TRBV15
clone_size: NA
j_call: TRBJ2-5
d_call: NA
cdr3_nt: TGTGCCACCAGCAGAGGGGAAATCCAGTACTTC
cdr3_aa: CATSRGEIQYF

v_call: TRBV30
clone_size: NA
j_call: TRBJ2-1
d_call: TRBD2
cdr3_nt: TGTGCCTGGAGCGCAGCGGGAGGATGGTACAATGAGCAGTTCTTC
cdr3_aa: CAWSAAGGWYNEQFF

v_call: TRBV28
clone_size: NA
j_call: TRBJ2-7
d_call: TRBD1
cdr3_nt: TGTGCCAGCAGACCCCACGGACAGGGAAACTCCTACGAGCAGTACTTC
cdr3_aa: CASRPHGQGNSYEQYF

v_call: TRBV15
clone_size: NA
j_call: TRBJ1-3
d_call: NA
cdr3_nt: TGTGCCACCAGCAGAGACGGGACACCTGGAAACACCATATATTTT
cdr3_aa: CATSRDGTPGNTIYF

v_call: TRBV7-2
clone_size: NA
j_call: TRBJ2-3
d_call: TRBD2
cdr3_nt: TGTGCCAGCAGCTTAGGCGGGGGGAGAGATACGCAGTATTTT
cdr3_aa: CASSLGGGRDTQYF

v_call: TRBV15
clone_size: NA
j_call: TRBJ2-2
d_call: TRBD2
cdr3_nt: TGTGCCACGCGTTGGGAGGGCCGGGCCGGGGAGCTGTTTTTT
cdr3_aa: CATRWEGRAGELFF

v_call: TRBV7-3
clone_size: NA
j_call: TRBJ1-2
d_call: NA
cdr3_nt: TGTGCCAGCAGCTTGCAAGGGGGGAACTATGGCTACACCTTC
cdr3_aa: CASSLQGGNYGYTF

v_call: TRBV20-1
clone_size: NA
j_call: TRBJ1-6
d_call: NA
cdr3_nt: TGCAGTGCTAAGTTGAATTCACCCCTCCACTTT
cdr3_aa: CSAKLNSPLHF

v_call: TRBV7-2
clone_size: NA
j_call: TRBJ2-4
d_call: NA
cdr3_nt: TGTGCCAGCAGCTTCGGATGGGGAAGGGCCAAAAACATTCAGTACTTC
cdr3_aa: CASSFGWGRAKNIQYF

v_call: TRBV6-2/TRBV6-3
clone_size: few
j_call: TRBJ1-2
d_call: NA
cdr3_nt: TGTGCCAGCAGTTACGTGGGGTTGGGAGGCTACACCTTC
cdr3_aa: CASSYVGLGGYTF

v_call: TRBV27
clone_size: NA
j_call: TRBJ2-1
d_call: TRBD2
cdr3_nt: TGTGCCAGCAGTTCTCTGGTACTAGCGGACATAGACAATGAGCAGTTCTTC
cdr3_aa: CASSSLVLADIDNEQFF

v_call: TRBV5-4
clone_size: NA
j_call: TRBJ2-5
d_call: NA
cdr3_nt: TGTGCCAGCAGCTTCCGGGGTTCGGAGACCCAGTACTTC
cdr3_aa: CASSFRGSETQYF